This paragraph reports one TCR beta chain. This sample stems from a study of control samples from healthy donors and cancer patients. The CDR3 covers 14 residues. Germline assignment: CDR1 MRHNA and CDR2 SNTAGT. The V segment lost 2 bases and the J segment 5 bases; nucleotides outside the gene matches: 5. Assay used: immunoSEQ multiplex PCR; TCRdb lists only in-frame clones, some missing. The table includes 65,000 to 95,000 clones, around 87% detected once. This receptor was obtained from a man aged 45-65 years in good health. The source material was blood. The gene calls are TRBV6-4 and TRBJ1-2; the match to TRBD1 covers 7 bases. CDR3 in amino acids: CASSDGDSGYGYTF. The CDR3 bases are TGTGCCAGCAGTGACGGGGACAGCGGTTATGGCTACACCTTC.